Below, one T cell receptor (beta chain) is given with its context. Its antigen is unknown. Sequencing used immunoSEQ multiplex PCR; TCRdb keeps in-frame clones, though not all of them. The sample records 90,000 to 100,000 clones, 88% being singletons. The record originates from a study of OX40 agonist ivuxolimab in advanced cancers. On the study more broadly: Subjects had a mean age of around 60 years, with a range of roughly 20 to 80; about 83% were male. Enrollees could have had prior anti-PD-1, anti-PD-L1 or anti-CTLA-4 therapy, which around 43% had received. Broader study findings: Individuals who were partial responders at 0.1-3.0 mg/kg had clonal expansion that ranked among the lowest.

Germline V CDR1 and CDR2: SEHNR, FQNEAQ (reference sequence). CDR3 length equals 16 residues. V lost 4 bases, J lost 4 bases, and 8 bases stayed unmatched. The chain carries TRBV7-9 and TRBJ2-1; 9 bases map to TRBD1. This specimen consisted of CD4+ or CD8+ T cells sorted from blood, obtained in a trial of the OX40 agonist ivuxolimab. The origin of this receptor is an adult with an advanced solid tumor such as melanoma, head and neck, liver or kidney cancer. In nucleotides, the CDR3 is TGTGCCAGCAGCTCCTTGGACAGGGGCAATTACAATGAGCAGTTCTTC. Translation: CASSSLDRGNYNEQFF.